This T cell receptor beta chain was recovered during a study of response to subunit inactivated influenza vaccine. TCRdb ran MiXCR on the RT-PCR reads and lists one entry per CDR3 protein. Among more than 500,000 distinct CDR3 sequences listed, about 10% were seen once. From germline, CDR1 is MNHNS and CDR2 SASEGT. The ends lost 7 bases at V and 10 bases at J; junction bases unmatched: 14. CDR3 length equals 16 residues. The same specimen was also included in a second study, on T cells expressing NK-cell markers. This second study notes: TCR beta libraries carry UMIs added by 5'RACE template switching. Among eight sequenced donors, seven carried HCMV seropositivity while one was seronegative. Several experiments confined sorting to alpha-beta TCR T cells with an anti-gamma-delta TCR antibody. These clonotypes, the leaders elsewhere, also led the CD3+CD56-NKG2C+ fraction in four donors.

The specimen was PBMCs from blood, collected on the day of vaccination. The chain employs TRBV6-1 and TRBJ1-6; 9 bases are a match to TRBD1. The receptor was isolated from a man between 45 and 60 years old who received an inactivated influenza vaccine. In nucleotides, the CDR3 is TGTGCCAGCACCTATTTCACGACAGGGGGATTCTCACCCCTCCACTTT. Its protein product is CASTYFTTGGFSPLHF.